This TCR beta chain is drawn from a study of CD8+ T cells in alopecia areata. Study-wide results and caveats: Lesional scalp exceeded normal scalp in clonality, especially in alopecia totalis/universalis. Against the mouse data, patients shared TCRs less clearly, possibly for HLA reasons.

The V and J ends lost 6 bases and 6 bases respectively, with 20 bases between them. Germline V gene sequence: CDR1 SEHNR, CDR2 FQNEAQ (reference sequence). The length of the CDR3 is 15 residues. On this clone: The antigen remains unidentified.

Isolated RNA was reverse transcribed into cDNA used as the sequencing template. Using immunoSEQ multiplex PCR, the repertoire was profiled, and TCRdb retains in-frame clones only, with some absent. The sample consists of around 100,000 clones, 55% of them appearing once. This chain joins TRBV7-9 and TRBJ1-1; the D gene is possibly TRBD1 (6 bases). Input material: CD4+ T cells sorted from blood. This clonotype was obtained from a human donor in good health. CDR3 nucleotide sequence: TGTGCCAGCAGTCTCGCTACAGGGATGAGGGCTGAAGCTTTCTTT. Amino acid sequence: CASSLATGMRAEAFF.